Reported below is one TCR beta chain. Its specific antigen is unknown. Per-base quality was not reported, and no clone a single base away is much larger than it. Relative to germline, V is 4 bases shorter and J is 9 bases shorter, with 12 bases between their ends. From a lookup of the germline V gene, CDR1 and CDR2 are SGHTA and FQGNSA. From its cysteine to its phenylalanine, the CDR3 spans 12 amino acids. Here the CDR3 DNA is all that survives: 36 bases in frame from base 1. The data were obtained in a study of Tregs in tolerant kidney transplant recipients (dated 2019 in TCRdb). Turning to the overall study: The transplants used related donors with nonmyeloablative bone marrow transplantation, and mixed chimerism in the human trials was transient. The study applied TCRbeta sequencing to find donor-specific regulatory T cells before combined kidney and bone marrow transplantation and then followed those same cells after transplant. What the work shows at the level of the full study, not this receptor alone: Because the study included only a small number of patients, the results must be confirmed in larger populations and under other immunosuppression protocols. Biological reproducibility was not examined directly, but technical replication error appeared to be minimal. In tolerant patients, the expansion of donor-specific Tregs was greater than global Treg expansion, suggesting that the expansion was antigen-driven rather than nonspecific. Because the PCR primers were changed over time for some patients, nucleotide-level comparison could not be performed across the samples from those patients. Expanding Tregs with activated donor B cells appeared to identify the most biologically relevant and donor-specific TCRbeta repertoire.

For TCRbeta CDR3 sequencing, genomic DNA from the sorted cells was extracted using the QIAGEN DNeasy Blood and Tissue Kit. High-throughput TCRbeta CDR3 sequencing, which included PCR amplification with bias correction and internal controls, was done commercially through immunoSEQ. On the authors' methods: Unique productive TCRbeta sequences were defined by CDR3 nucleotide sequence where primers matched, otherwise by CDR3 amino acid sequence with Vbeta and Jbeta genes. Sorting error was corrected by removing sequences shared between sorted populations at a frequency ratio of 2:1 or less, and the remaining shared sequences were assigned to the higher population. Sequences were defined as donor-reactive when expanded at least 5-fold in CFSE-low cells versus unstimulated cells and present at a frequency of at least 0.01% in CFSE-low cells. Jensen-Shannon divergence calculated on the top 100 TCRbeta sequences ranked by frequency was used to measure repertoire divergence. For any sample with multiple sequencing runs, sorting error was corrected in each run separately before the runs were pooled. The clones in this table, taken by TCRdb from immuneACCESS, are in-frame only. Not every clone is retained; where verified, under half of the shortfall comes from an unresolved V gene, and the cause of the rest is unknown. V and J calls and clone size are copied from that table; D and trimming were computed from the DNA. The sample has approximately 75,000 clones on record, approximately 90% of them singletons. The ten largest clones capture 0.34% of the sample.

What the time point label conveys for this sample: blood sample drawn before combined kidney and bone marrow transplant. Unstimulated Tregs (CD4+CD25+CD127-), CD4+ non-Tregs (CD4+CD25-), CD4 and CD8 cells were FACS-sorted from thawed PBMCs. Before Treg sorting, thawed PBMCs were rested overnight at 37°C with around 220 IU/ml IL-2. Patients were a few combined kidney and bone marrow transplant recipients from the ITN036ST trial, and only these trial subjects had samples available. Healthy control blood was processed to PBMCs by Ficoll density gradient and cryopreserved, and patient PBMCs were collected before and after transplant.

The chain was built from TRBV7-2 and TRBJ1-2; too little of a D gene remains to name it. The material sequenced was Tregs from blood, taken before the transplant. The source of this sequence is a human donor who received a combined kidney and bone marrow transplant. The DNA reads TGTGCCAGCAGCTCCACACGACACAGCTACACCTTC. Its product reads: CASSSTRHSYTF.